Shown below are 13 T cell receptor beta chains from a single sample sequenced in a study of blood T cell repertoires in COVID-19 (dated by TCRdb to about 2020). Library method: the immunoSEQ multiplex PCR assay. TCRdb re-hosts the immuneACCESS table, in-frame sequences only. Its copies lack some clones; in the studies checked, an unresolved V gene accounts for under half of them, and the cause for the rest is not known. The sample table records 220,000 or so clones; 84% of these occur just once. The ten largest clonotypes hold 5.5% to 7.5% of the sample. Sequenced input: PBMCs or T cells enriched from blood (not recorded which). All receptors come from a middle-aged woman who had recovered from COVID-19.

CDR3 residues: CSVGQGGKLFF. As DNA, the CDR3 is TGCAGCGTGGGACAGGGGGGAAAACTGTTTTTT. The J gene is TRBJ1-4, the V gene TRBV29-1; 11 bases are a match to TRBD1. The CDR3 runs to 11 residues. Germline CDR1 reads SQVTM; CDR2 reads ANQGSEA. The junction had 1 base not matched to a gene; V was cut back by 6 bases and J by 10 bases.

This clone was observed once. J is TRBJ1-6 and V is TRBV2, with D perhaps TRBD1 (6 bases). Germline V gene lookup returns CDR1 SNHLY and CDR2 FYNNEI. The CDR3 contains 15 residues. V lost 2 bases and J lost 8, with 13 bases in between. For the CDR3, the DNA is TGTGCCAGCAGTGAACATAAACAGGGTTATTCACCCCTCCACTTT. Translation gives CASSEHKQGYSPLHF.

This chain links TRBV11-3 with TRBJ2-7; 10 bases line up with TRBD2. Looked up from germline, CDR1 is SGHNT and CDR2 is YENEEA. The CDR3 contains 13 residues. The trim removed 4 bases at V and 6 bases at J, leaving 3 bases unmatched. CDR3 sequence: CASSSWTSGEQYV. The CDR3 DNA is TGTGCCAGCAGCTCTTGGACTAGCGGCGAGCAGTACGTC.

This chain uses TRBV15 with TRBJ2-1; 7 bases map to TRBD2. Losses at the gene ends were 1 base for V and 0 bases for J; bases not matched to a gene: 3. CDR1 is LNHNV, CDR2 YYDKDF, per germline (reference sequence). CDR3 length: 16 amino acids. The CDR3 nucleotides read TGTGCCACCAGCAGAGGGCTAGCGGTCTCCTACAATGAGCAGTTCTTC. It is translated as CATSRGLAVSYNEQFF.

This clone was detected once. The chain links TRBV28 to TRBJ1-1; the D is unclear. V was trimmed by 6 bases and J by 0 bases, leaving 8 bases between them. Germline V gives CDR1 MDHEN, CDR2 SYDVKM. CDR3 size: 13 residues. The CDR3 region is CASRPPVNTEAFF. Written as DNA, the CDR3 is TGTGCCAGCAGACCACCGGTGAACACTGAAGCTTTCTTT.

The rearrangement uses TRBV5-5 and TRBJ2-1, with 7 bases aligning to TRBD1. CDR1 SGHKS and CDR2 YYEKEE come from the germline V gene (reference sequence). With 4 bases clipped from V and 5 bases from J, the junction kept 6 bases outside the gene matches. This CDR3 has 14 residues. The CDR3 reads CASSTGTANNEQFF. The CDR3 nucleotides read TGTGCCAGCAGCACCGGGACAGCAAACAATGAGCAGTTCTTC.

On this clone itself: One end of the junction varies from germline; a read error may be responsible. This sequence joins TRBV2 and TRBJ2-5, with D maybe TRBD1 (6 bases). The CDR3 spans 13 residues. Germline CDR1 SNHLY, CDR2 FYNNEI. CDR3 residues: CASSTRGQGTQYF. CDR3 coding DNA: TGTGCCAGCAGTACCAGGGGTCAAGGGACCCAGTACTTC.

The CDR3 bases are TGCGCCAGCAGTTCGGCAGGAGGGGCTGAAGCTTTCTTT. Translating it yields CASSSAGGAEAFF. The chain combines TRBV10-1 with TRBJ1-1; D is perhaps TRBD1 (5 bases). The V gene lost 5 bases and the J gene lost 6 bases, with 13 bases spanning the gap. The germline V gene has CDR1 WNHNN and CDR2 SYGVQD (reference sequence). This CDR3 comprises 13 residues.

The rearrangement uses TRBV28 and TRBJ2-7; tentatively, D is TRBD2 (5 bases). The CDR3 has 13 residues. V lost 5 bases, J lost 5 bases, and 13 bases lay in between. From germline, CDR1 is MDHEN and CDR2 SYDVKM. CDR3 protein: CASSVGSWDEQYF. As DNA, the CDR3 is TGTGCCAGCAGTGTAGGGAGTTGGGACGAGCAGTACTTC.

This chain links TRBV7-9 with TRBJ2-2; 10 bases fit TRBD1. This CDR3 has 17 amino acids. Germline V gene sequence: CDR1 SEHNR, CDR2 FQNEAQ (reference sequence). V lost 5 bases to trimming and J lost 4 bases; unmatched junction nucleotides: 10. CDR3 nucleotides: TGTGCCAGCAGCCCAGGGATGGGGACAGGGGTCACCGGGGAGCTGTTTTTT. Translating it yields CASSPGMGTGVTGELFF.

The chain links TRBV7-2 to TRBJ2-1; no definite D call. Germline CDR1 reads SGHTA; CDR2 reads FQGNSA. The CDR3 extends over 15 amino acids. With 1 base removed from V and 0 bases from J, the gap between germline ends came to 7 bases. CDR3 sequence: CASSLGAGSYNEQFF. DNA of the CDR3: TGTGCCAGCAGCTTAGGAGCTGGCTCCTACAATGAGCAGTTCTTC. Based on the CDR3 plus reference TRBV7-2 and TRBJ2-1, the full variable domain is GAGVSQSPSNKVTEKGKDVELRCDPISGHTALYWYRQSLGQGLEFLIYFQGNSAPDKSGLPSDRFSAERTGGSVSTLTIQRTQQEDSAVYLCASSLGAGSYNEQFFGPGTRLTVL.

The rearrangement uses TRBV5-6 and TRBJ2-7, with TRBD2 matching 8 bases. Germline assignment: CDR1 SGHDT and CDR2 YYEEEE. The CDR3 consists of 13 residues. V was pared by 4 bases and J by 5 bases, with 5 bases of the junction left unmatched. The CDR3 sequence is CASSPGLVDEQYV. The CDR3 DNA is TGTGCCAGCAGCCCGGGACTAGTGGACGAGCAGTACGTC.

This CDR3 reads CASSVAGRTYGYTF. CDR3 bases: TGTGCCAGCAGCGTAGCGGGCCGGACGTATGGCTACACCTTC. The J gene is TRBJ1-2, the V gene TRBV5-4, with D unclear. Germline values: CDR1 SGHNT, CDR2 YYREEE (reference sequence). This CDR3 region has 14 residues. V was clipped by 4 bases and J by 5 bases, with 15 bases between them.